Listed below are T cell receptor beta chains from one sample, sequenced in a study of CD8+CD57+ T cells in acquired aplastic anemia. TCRdb re-called the reads with MiXCR, one entry per CDR3 protein. The top ten hold approximately 3% of the sample, which has under 200,000 distinct CDR3 sequences, around 48% seen once. The specimen sequenced was sorted CD4+, CD8+, or CD8+CD57+ T cells (not recorded which) from PBMCs. The receptors were gathered from a human donor with aplastic anemia. CDR3s include the opening cysteine and the closing phenylalanine or tryptophan.

J	V	CDR3
TRBJ2-7	TRBV30	CAWSPLGGEQYF
TRBJ1-5	TRBV12-3/TRBV12-4	CASSGTREGQPQHF
TRBJ2-5	TRBV7-2	CASSSRGLQETQYF
TRBJ2-2	TRBV7-6	CASSQVHTGELFF
TRBJ2-7	TRBV6-1	CASYLSEARYEQYF
TRBJ1-6	TRBV6-2/TRBV6-3	CASSYGPVDNSPLHF
TRBJ2-7	TRBV19	CASSIGGTLSYEQYF
TRBJ2-7	TRBV7-3	CASSFRGVNEQYF
TRBJ2-1	TRBV25-1	CASSEVTDYNEQFF
TRBJ2-2	TRBV15	CATSRSTGELFF
TRBJ1-2	TRBV6-5	CASSYTLGTARNYGYTF